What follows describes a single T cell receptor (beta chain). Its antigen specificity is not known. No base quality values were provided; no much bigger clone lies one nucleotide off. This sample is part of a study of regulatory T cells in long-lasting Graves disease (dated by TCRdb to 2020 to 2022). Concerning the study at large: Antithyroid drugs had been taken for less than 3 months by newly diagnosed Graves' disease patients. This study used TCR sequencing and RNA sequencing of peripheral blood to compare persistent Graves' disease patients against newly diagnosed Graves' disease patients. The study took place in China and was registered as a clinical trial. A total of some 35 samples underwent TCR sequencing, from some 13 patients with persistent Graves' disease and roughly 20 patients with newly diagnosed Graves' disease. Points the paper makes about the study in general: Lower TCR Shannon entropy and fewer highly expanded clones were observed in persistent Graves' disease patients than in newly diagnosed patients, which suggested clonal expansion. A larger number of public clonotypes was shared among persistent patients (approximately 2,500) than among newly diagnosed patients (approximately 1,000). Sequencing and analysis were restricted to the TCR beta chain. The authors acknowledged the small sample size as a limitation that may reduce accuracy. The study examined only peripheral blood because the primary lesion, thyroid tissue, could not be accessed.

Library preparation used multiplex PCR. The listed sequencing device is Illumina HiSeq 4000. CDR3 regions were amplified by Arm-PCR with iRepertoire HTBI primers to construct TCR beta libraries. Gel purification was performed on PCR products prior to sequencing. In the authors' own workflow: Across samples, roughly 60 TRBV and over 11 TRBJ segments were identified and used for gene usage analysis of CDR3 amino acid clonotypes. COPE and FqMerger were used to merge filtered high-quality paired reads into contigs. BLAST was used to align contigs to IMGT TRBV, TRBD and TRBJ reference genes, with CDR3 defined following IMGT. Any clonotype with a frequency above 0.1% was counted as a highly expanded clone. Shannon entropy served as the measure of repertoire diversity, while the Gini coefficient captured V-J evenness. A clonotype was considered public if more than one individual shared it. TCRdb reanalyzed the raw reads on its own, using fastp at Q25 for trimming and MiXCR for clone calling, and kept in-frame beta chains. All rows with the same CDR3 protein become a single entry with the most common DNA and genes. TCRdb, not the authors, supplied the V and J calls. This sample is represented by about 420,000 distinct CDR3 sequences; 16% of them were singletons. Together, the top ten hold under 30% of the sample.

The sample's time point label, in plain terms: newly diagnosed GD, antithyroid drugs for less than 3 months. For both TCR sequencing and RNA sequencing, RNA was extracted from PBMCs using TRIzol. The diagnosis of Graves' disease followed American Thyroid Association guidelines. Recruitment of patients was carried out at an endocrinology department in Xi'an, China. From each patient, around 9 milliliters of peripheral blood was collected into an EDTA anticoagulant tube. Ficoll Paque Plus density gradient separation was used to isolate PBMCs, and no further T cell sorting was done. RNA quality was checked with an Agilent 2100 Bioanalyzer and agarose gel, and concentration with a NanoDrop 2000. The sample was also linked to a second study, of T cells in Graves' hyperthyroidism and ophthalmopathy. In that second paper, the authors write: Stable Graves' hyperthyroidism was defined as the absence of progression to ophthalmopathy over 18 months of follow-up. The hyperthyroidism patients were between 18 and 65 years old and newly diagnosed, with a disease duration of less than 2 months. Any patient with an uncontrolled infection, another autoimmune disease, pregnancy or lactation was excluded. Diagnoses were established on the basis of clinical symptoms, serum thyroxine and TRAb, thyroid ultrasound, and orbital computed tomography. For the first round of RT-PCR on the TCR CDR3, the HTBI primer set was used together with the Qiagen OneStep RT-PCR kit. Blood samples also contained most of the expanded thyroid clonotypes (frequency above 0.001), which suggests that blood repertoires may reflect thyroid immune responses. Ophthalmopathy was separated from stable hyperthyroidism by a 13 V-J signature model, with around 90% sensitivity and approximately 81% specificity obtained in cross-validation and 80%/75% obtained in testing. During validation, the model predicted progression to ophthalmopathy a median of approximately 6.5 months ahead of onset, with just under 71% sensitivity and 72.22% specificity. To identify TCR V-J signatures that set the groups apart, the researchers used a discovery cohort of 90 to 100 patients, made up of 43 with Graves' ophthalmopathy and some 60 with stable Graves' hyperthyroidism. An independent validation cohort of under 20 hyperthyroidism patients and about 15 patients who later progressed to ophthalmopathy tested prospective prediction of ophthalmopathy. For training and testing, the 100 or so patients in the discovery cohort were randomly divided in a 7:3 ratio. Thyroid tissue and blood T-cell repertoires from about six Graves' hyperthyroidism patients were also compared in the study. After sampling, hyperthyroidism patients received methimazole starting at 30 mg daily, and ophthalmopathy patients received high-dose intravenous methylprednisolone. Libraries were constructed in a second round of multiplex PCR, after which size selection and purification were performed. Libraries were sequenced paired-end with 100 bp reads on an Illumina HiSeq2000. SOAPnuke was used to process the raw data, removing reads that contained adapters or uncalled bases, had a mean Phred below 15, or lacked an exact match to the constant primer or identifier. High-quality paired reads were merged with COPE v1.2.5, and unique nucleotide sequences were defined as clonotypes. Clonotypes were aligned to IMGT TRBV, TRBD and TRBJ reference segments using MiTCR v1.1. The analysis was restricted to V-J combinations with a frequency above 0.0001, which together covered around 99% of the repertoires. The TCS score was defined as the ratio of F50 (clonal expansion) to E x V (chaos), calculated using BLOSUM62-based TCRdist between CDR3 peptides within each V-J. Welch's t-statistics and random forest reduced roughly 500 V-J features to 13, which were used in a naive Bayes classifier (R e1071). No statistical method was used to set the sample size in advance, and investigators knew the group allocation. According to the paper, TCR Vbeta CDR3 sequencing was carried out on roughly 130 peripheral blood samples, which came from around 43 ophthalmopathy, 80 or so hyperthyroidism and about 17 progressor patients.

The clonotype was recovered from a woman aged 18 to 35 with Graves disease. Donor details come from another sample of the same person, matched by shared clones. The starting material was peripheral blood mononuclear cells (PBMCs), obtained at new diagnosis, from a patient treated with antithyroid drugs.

CDR3 protein: CASSLARGSRETQYF. The nucleotide sequence is given as TGTGCCAGCAGCTTAGCTCGCGGGAGCAGGGAGACCCAGTACTTC. The receptor chain draws on TRBV7-2 and TRBJ2-5, with 7 bases matching TRBD2. The germline V gene specifies SGHTA as CDR1 and FQGNSA as CDR2. V lost 0 bases and J lost 5 bases, and the count of bases not matched to a germline gene is 6. The CDR3 goes from the cysteine to the phenylalanine over 15 residues. CDR3 DNA only is kept here, 45 bases in frame from base 1.